This T cell receptor (beta chain) came from a study of blood T cell repertoires in COVID-19. Looking at the study overall: Samples of COVID-19 (acute and convalescent) were obtained from the United States, Italy and Spain. The analysed material was cDNA or gDNA that came from T cells, B-cell-depleted T cells, or PBMCs.

Patients at the Seattle site were enrolled during active infection and followed longitudinally. As originally analysed: Amplification from reference gene primers served as the basis for estimated nucleated cell counts. Repertoires were generated with immunoSEQ multiplex PCR, while TCRdb's copy carries only in-frame clones and drops some. Clonal size and the V and J genes are those of that table, whereas D and trimming came from the DNA. The sample shows approximately 150,000 clones, around nine tenths of them seen only once. The CDR3 is made up of 16 amino acids. J is TRBJ2-1 and V is TRBV12-2; TRBD2, the D gene given by the table, was not confirmed from the DNA. TRBV12-2 is a listed pseudogene. The sequence was obtained from a woman aged 80 or over with COVID-19, enrolled during active disease. The sample was peripheral blood. CDR3 protein: CASRSSGSGVNNEQFF. The CDR3 region has the DNA TGTGCAAGTCGTTCTAGCGGGAGCGGGGTAAACAATGAGCAGTTCTTC.